Shown below are 15 T cell receptor beta chains from a single sample sequenced in a study of T cell responses to AZD1222 COVID-19 vaccine. Assay: immunoSEQ multiplex PCR; the TCRdb copy retains only in-frame clones and omits some. The profile shows about 110,000 clones, 81% of them singletons. The sequenced sample was peripheral blood, obtained on day 0 of AZD1222 vaccination. The receptors stem from an adult in good health.

The chain carries TRBV6-2 or TRBV6-3 and TRBJ2-7; D not resolved. CDR1 MNHEY and CDR2 SVGEGT come from the germline V gene. The CDR3 runs to 12 residues. The germline V and J ends were trimmed by 2 bases and 2 bases, with 4 bases remaining between them. Here the CDR3 reads CASSYPAYEQYF. Written as DNA, the CDR3 is TGTGCCAGCAGTTACCCAGCCTACGAGCAGTACTTC.

The chain recombines TRBV7-2 with TRBJ2-3; D uncertain. The CDR3 loop spans 15 amino acids. Trimming took off 3 bases at V and 2 bases at J, with 12 bases between the two ends. Germline V lookup: CDR1 SGHTA, CDR2 FQGNSA. The CDR3 DNA is TGTGCCAGCAGCTTGGGCCTAAGCCACACAGATACGCAGTATTTT. Its translation is CASSLGLSHTDTQYF.

The chain is built from TRBV20-1 and TRBJ2-5; 8 positions agree with TRBD2. The length of the CDR3 is 16 residues. CDR1 is DFQATT and CDR2 is SNEGSKA in the germline V gene (reference sequence). V shed 3 bases and J 1 base; nucleotides not matched to a gene: 10. The CDR3 DNA follows: TGCAGTGCTAGTAGAGGATTAGCGGGGTCCCAAGAGACCCAGTACTTC. This sequence encodes CSASRGLAGSQETQYF.

The V and J genes are TRBV19 and TRBJ1-1; TRBD1 matches 9 bases. Germline V gene lookup returns CDR1 LNHDA and CDR2 SQIVND (reference sequence). The CDR3 extends over 13 amino acids. The trim removed 5 bases at V and 4 bases at J, leaving 2 bases unmatched. The CDR3 DNA sequence: TGTGCCAGTAGTCCGACAGGGGGCACTGAAGCTTTCTTT. It encodes CASSPTGGTEAFF.

The CDR3 reads CASSVWDLSTDTQYF. In nucleotides, the CDR3 is TGTGCCAGCAGCGTCTGGGACTTAAGCACAGATACGCAGTATTTT. The chain carries TRBV9 and TRBJ2-3; tentatively, D is TRBD2 (6 bases). V was cut by 2 bases and J by 0 bases, with 10 bases left in between. CDR1 and CDR2 from the germline V gene are SGDLS and YYNGEE. CDR3 size: 15 residues. Based on the CDR3 plus reference TRBV9 and TRBJ2-3, the full variable domain is DSGVTQTPKHLITATGQRVTLRCSPRSGDLSVYWYQQSLDQGLQFLIQYYNGEERAKGNILERFSAQQFPDLHSELNLSSLELGDSALYFCASSVWDLSTDTQYFGPGTRLTVL.

The table lists this clone with a count of one. V and J are TRBV5-1 and TRBJ2-1; 8 bases match TRBD1. V lost 4 bases and J lost 3; bases outside the gene matches: 9. Germline CDR1 reads SGHRS; CDR2 reads YFSETQ. This CDR3 is built from 16 residues. CDR3 protein: CASSPDGQGGYNEQFF. The CDR3 bases are TGCGCCAGCAGCCCGGACGGACAGGGTGGCTACAATGAGCAGTTCTTC. Full variable domain (remainder filled in from reference TRBV5-1 and TRBJ2-1): KAGVTQTPRYLIKTRGQQVTLSCSPISGHRSVSWYQQTPGQGLQFLFEYFSETQRNKGNFPGRFSGRQFSNSRSEMNVSTLELGDSALYLCASSPDGQGGYNEQFFGPGTRLTVL.

CDR3 nucleotides: TGTGCCAGCAGCGGGACTAGGATGTACGAGCAGTACTTC. Protein product: CASSGTRMYEQYF. V is TRBV11-2 and J is TRBJ2-7, with 8 bases aligning to TRBD2. After removal of 5 bases from V and 4 bases from J, the junction contained 4 bases not matched to a gene. Germline-derived CDR1 and CDR2 are SGHAT and FQNNGV. CDR3 length equals 13 residues. The full variable domain, in which reference TRBV11-2 and TRBJ2-7 provide the parts outside the CDR3, is EAGVAQSPRYKIIEKRQSVAFWCNPISGHATLYWYQQILGQGPKLLIQFQNNGVVDDSQLPKDRFSAERLKGVDSTLKIQPAKLEDSAVYLCASSGTRMYEQYFGPGTRLTVT.

The J gene is TRBJ1-6, the V gene TRBV18, with unresolved D. CDR3 length equals 15 residues. Germline CDR1 reads KGHSH; CDR2 reads LQKENI. V dropped 2 bases and J dropped 9 bases, with 14 bases sitting between them. For the CDR3, the DNA is TGTGCCAGCTCACCAAGGGAGACGGTGGCTTCACCCCTCCACTTT. Amino acid sequence: CASSPRETVASPLHF.

The chain joins TRBV11-2 to TRBJ2-1; 8 bases align to TRBD2. The V and J ends lost 2 bases and 8 bases, in that order; junction bases with no gene match: 11. The CDR3 length is 16 residues. Germline V CDR1 and CDR2: SGHAT, FQNNGV. The CDR3 DNA follows: TGTGCCAGCAGCTTAACGGCGGGGGGCCTATATCATGAGCAGTTCTTC. Translated, it gives CASSLTAGGLYHEQFF.

CDR3 nucleotides: TGTGCCTGGAGTACCCGGAGAGGGGGATACACTGAAGCTTTCTTT. It encodes CAWSTRRGGYTEAFF. The chain carries TRBV30 and TRBJ1-1; a weak D match, TRBD1 (6 bases). This CDR3 is built from 15 residues. Trimming took 2 bases from V and 3 from J, leaving 16 bases between them. Looked up from germline, CDR1 is GTSNPN and CDR2 is SVGIG (reference sequence).

The chain is built from TRBV28 and TRBJ2-5; a weak D match, TRBD1 (8 bases). Germline V gene sequence: CDR1 MDHEN, CDR2 SYDVKM. Trimming shortened V by 9 bases and J by 1 base, and 15 bases separated the two germline ends. This CDR3 has 14 amino acids. The CDR3 sequence is CASHRGGLQETQYF. CDR3 sequence (DNA): TGTGCCAGTCACAGGGGGGGACTCCAAGAGACCCAGTACTTC.

This chain uses TRBV4-3 with TRBJ2-5; weak D call: TRBD2 (6 bases). This CDR3 has 17 amino acids. V lost 1 base and J lost 5, with 20 bases in between. From germline, CDR1 is LGHNA and CDR2 YSLEER. The CDR3 DNA is TGCGCCAGCAGCCAAGGTGCTAGCGCCATGGGAGAGGAGACCCAGTACTTC. It codes for CASSQGASAMGEETQYF.

This clone was observed a single time. The chain employs TRBV15 and TRBJ2-3; tentative D call: TRBD1 (6 bases). The CDR3 consists of 19 residues. Trimming removed 1 base at V and 1 base at J, with 21 bases between. In germline, CDR1 is LNHNV, CDR2 YYDKDF (reference sequence). In DNA, the CDR3 is TGTGCCACCAGCAGAGTCGGACAGTTTGGTGGAACGGGCACAGATACGCAGTATTTT. It yields the protein CATSRVGQFGGTGTDTQYF. Full variable domain (remainder filled in from reference TRBV15 and TRBJ2-3): DAMVIQNPRYQVTQFGKPVTLSCSQTLNHNVMYWYQQKSSQAPKLLFHYYDKDFNNEADTPDNFQSRRPNTSFCFLDIRSPGLGDTAMYLCATSRVGQFGGTGTDTQYFGPGTRLTVL.

This chain uses TRBV18 with TRBJ2-3; TRBD2 agrees at 9 bases. The CDR3 runs to 15 residues. CDR1 and CDR2 (germline): KGHSH, LQKENI. V lost 2 bases, J lost 1 base, and 1 base stayed unmatched. The CDR3 sequence: CASSPERGGTDTQYF. The CDR3 nucleotides read TGTGCCAGCTCACCAGAGCGGGGGGGCACAGATACGCAGTATTTT.

The V gene is TRBV18, the J gene TRBJ1-2; D remains ambiguous. The germline V gene encodes CDR1 KGHSH and CDR2 LQKENI. The CDR3 runs to 13 residues. Trimming cost V 2 bases and J 2 bases, with 6 bases left between them. DNA for the CDR3: TGTGCCAGCTCACCAGACTCGAACTATGGCTACACCTTC. It specifies CASSPDSNYGYTF.